A selection of T cell receptor beta chains follows, all from one sample in a study of shared clonotypes between healthy human individuals. This table comes from immunoSEQ multiplex PCR, and its TCRdb copy is limited to in-frame clones, with some not included. The sample includes around 1.9 million clones, just over 90% seen only once; the top ten take 1.5% to 2%. Material: naive CD8+ T cells from PBMCs. The receptors originated from a man between 18 and 29 years old in good health. Some clones in this sample may be carry-over from other donors' samples. Both conserved end residues are trimmed from each CDR3. The D gene is left open where the match is weak. For some rows the clone size is stated as once, few or many, or as a class when expanded; others skip it.

clone size: NA
D gene: TRBD1
J gene: TRBJ2-2
V gene: TRBV14
CDR3 protein: ASSPGTANTGELF

clone size: NA
D gene: TRBD1
J gene: TRBJ2-1
V gene: TRBV29-1
CDR3 protein: SVKTGGSYNEQF

clone size: NA
D gene: TRBD1
J gene: TRBJ1-1
V gene: TRBV28
CDR3 protein: ASSLSSQTGDEAF

clone size: NA
D gene: TRBD2
J gene: TRBJ2-7
V gene: TRBV27
CDR3 protein: ASSPSRSGGYSYEQY

clone size: NA
D gene: NA
J gene: TRBJ2-7
V gene: TRBV11-2
CDR3 protein: ASSLVRYSYEQY

clone size: few
D gene: NA
J gene: TRBJ2-7
V gene: TRBV28
CDR3 protein: ASSFLPGENYEQY

clone size: NA
D gene: NA
J gene: TRBJ2-7
V gene: TRBV4-1
CDR3 protein: ASSQVTTAPLAYEQY

clone size: NA
D gene: NA
J gene: TRBJ2-1
V gene: TRBV27
CDR3 protein: ASSPQDFLSSYNEQF

clone size: NA
D gene: NA
J gene: TRBJ2-7
V gene: TRBV6-5
CDR3 protein: ASSYERGYEQY

clone size: NA
D gene: NA
J gene: TRBJ1-1
V gene: TRBV28
CDR3 protein: ASSLVRTMNTEAF

clone size: NA
D gene: TRBD1
J gene: TRBJ2-2
V gene: TRBV11-2
CDR3 protein: ASSSHPRGTGELF

clone size: NA
D gene: NA
J gene: TRBJ1-1
V gene: TRBV9
CDR3 protein: ASSVGVGVEAF

clone size: NA
D gene: TRBD2
J gene: TRBJ2-2
V gene: TRBV7-2
CDR3 protein: ASSLPAGVTGELF